This T cell receptor beta chain was retrieved from a study of a mutant IDH1 vaccine in newly diagnosed glioma. Looked up from germline, CDR1 is SNHLY and CDR2 is FYNNEI. The CDR3 consists of 15 residues. V shed 8 bases and J 2 bases; nucleotides not matched to a gene: 7. Indicated time point: week 35, safety follow-up. Alongside topical imiquimod, each dose of vaccine comprised 300 ug of mutant IDH1 20-mer peptide. Concerning this clone: Antigen specificity is unknown.

Method: immunoSEQ multiplex PCR; TCRdb's copy keeps in-frame clones and lacks some. Of about 40,000 clones listed, roughly 84% are singletons. This sequence was found in a woman in her 50s with glioma. The chain recombines TRBV2 with TRBJ2-3, with 10 bases aligning to TRBD2. Specimen: PBMCs, collected from a glioma patient whose treatment included an IDH1 peptide vaccine. CDR3 region: CASGTSGVSTDTQYF. In nucleotides, the CDR3 is TGTGCCAGCGGTACTAGCGGGGTTTCCACAGATACGCAGTATTTT.